What follows is one TCR beta chain and its context. The data derive from a study of blood T cell repertoires in COVID-19. Study overall: The analysed material was cDNA or gDNA that came from T cells, B-cell-depleted T cells, or PBMCs.

Across about two dozen US areas, participants ranged in age from 18 to 89 years. Clinical histories supplied by participants themselves formed the basis of cohort assignment. The CDR3 runs to 17 residues. Germline values: CDR1 LGHDT, CDR2 YNNKEL (reference sequence). The V and J ends lost 4 bases and 0 bases respectively, with 16 bases between them. In the authors' workflow: Quantification of nucleated cells was approximated via reference gene primer amplification. Here immunoSEQ multiplex PCR was the method, and the copy in TCRdb shows in-frame clones only, minus some. V and J calls and clone size are copied from that table; D and trimming were computed from the DNA. The sample shows about 400,000 clones, roughly 90% of them seen only once.

The clonotype comes from a woman in her twenties or thirties who had recovered from COVID-19. The gene calls are TRBV3-1 (or the pseudogene TRBV3-2) and TRBJ1-5; D gene uncertain. Material for sequencing was PBMCs or T cells enriched from blood (not recorded which). CDR3 bases: TGTGCCAGCAGCCTAGGAGTTGATTTTTATAGCAATCAGCCCCAGCATTTT. Amino acid sequence: CASSLGVDFYSNQPQHF.